Here is one T cell receptor beta chain with its context. This sample was included in a study of cytotoxic CD8 clonotypes in ibrutinib-treated CLL. Study information: Patients gave response samples after a median approximately 11 months of treatment, range 6 to 36.

The CDR3 extends over 17 amino acids. The V and J ends lost 4 bases and 2 bases respectively, with 21 bases between them. CDR1 and CDR2 from the germline V gene are SGHNT and YYREEE (reference sequence). Repertoires were generated with immunoSEQ multiplex PCR, while TCRdb's copy carries only in-frame clones and drops some. The sample carries over 95,000 clones, roughly 60% recorded once. The TCR beta libraries used approximately 2 micrograms of genomic DNA that came from cryopreserved PBMCs. The clonotype originates from a human donor with chronic lymphocytic leukemia. The input for sequencing was PBMCs, taken after 24 months of ibrutinib treatment. This chain joins TRBV5-4 and TRBJ1-1; maybe TRBD1 (6 bases). The CDR3 coding sequence is TGTGCCAGCAGCCCTCAAGGGGGGCGTACCGGAAACACTGAAGCTTTCTTT. Protein product: CASSPQGGRTGNTEAFF.